A single T cell receptor beta chain is shown here with its context. Its antigen specificity is not known. Base qualities are not recorded, but no much larger clone differs from it by a single base. Trimming costs V 3 bases and J 3 bases, and their ends lie 5 bases apart. There are 12 amino acids in the CDR3, from cysteine to phenylalanine inclusive. Just the 36-base CDR3 DNA is kept, in frame starting at base 1. From the germline V gene, CDR1 is SGHTA and CDR2 is FQGNSA. This sample stems from a study of cytomegalovirus exposure and HLA in healthy donors (dated by TCRdb to the late 2010s). Notes on the research overall: An earlier analysis of roughly 500 of the donors reported 250 to 350 Gb of sequence data and approximately 120 million unique TCR beta sequences obtained from around 190 million T cells. Donor age, sex, ethnicity and CMV serostatus were compiled alongside the repertoire data. A separate validation cohort of approximately 130 different subjects was used in addition to the approximately 640-subject first cohort. The study combined high-throughput TCR immunosequencing, statistical association of individual TCRs with disease status, and machine learning to predict cytomegalovirus infection status. The study profiled the T cell repertoires of hundreds of subjects by immunosequencing and related them to cytomegalovirus serostatus. To study patterns of TCR occurrence, a later analysis re-analyzed previously published TCR beta repertoires from around 670 donors and added high-resolution HLA genotyping. An early release covering roughly 600 HLA-typed donors comprised 250 to 350 gigabases of sequencing data and approximately 80 million unique TCR sequences. A handful of DR-DQ haplotypes were handled as single units for association and clustering because linkage in the cohort was strong. Typing coverage varied by locus: roughly 629-630 donors for A, B, C, DRB1 and DQB1; roughly 560 for DQA1; approximately 610 for DPA1; around 490 for DPB1. Genome-wide SNP genotypes for about three fifths of the roughly 670 donors were used in a later genetic analysis, which treated that subset as a discovery cohort. Class I and class II HLA loci were covered by the typing at four-digit resolution. Among about 410 genotyped donors of the cohort, an average of about 240,000 unique TCR beta nucleotide sequences was sequenced per donor, of which about 18% were non-productive. Rather than using new phenotypic data, the later analysis identified candidate immune exposures from TCR beta sequences and from how often those sequences occurred across donors. Every repertoire in the discovery cohort had been generated on one and the same sequencing platform. The study aimed to test whether signatures of past pathogen exposure could be identified by cataloging public T cell receptors. An earlier analysis of several hundred of the donors applied high-throughput TCR beta sequencing to assess whether each TCR beta V gene segment acted as functional or pseudogenic. Among the approximately 400 genotyped donors, around 79% belonged to the genetic ancestry cluster associated with self-reported Caucasian donors.

In total, roughly 710 healthy bone marrow donors made up the cohort. Cohort members were all nominally healthy when sampled, although unrecorded immune exposures were likely present. The donor was CMV seropositive and belonged to the group of 250 to 300 seropositive cohort members. Every donor gave a peripheral blood sample, and the peripheral blood mononuclear cells from that sample were used for TCR beta sequencing. The Qiagen DNeasy Blood Extraction Kit was used to extract genomic DNA from the blood cell samples. General study outcomes and caveats: In a later analysis, HLA-associated TCR beta chains showed more clonal expansion and lower generation probabilities than non-associated chains that were equally common. Presence/absence analyses assumed roughly uniform sequencing depth across donors, an assumption that may not hold. A later analysis found that TCR association rates varied across HLA loci, with DRB1 alleles showing the most associated TCRs and HLA-C alleles the fewest. The cohort was sequenced for TCR beta chains only, and without alpha or paired-chain data the features that could be detected were limited. Compared with the approximately 710-donor mean, donors in an Asian-associated ancestry cluster had fewer N-insertions in productive TCRs, according to a later genetic analysis. Broadly in line with IMGT annotations, most TCR beta V segments showed up in productive rearrangements about 87% or about 30% of the time in an earlier analysis of approximately 600 of the donors. A later analysis associated 16,951 TCR beta sequences with specific HLA alleles at a false discovery rate of 0.05. Most CMV-associated TCR beta chains appeared to be HLA-restricted in a later analysis, and the HLA associations seemed to be driven largely by CMV exposure. Because HLA typing was missing for some donors at each locus, association tests included only the typed subset. When HLA alleles, especially DR and DQ, strongly co-occurred, attributing TCR associations to individual alleles was difficult. Correlated functional status among segregating V segments might reflect linkage disequilibrium, but an unknown experimental factor could not be ruled out. Several of the top co-occurrence clusters appeared to be linked to parvovirus B19, influenza, CMV and Epstein-Barr virus, according to a later analysis. The classifier was reported to diagnose cytomegalovirus status with high specificity and sensitivity in both the original and validation cohorts. A cluster of highly shared sequence variants was judged likely to be a technical artifact of the sequencing pipeline. Some IMGT-functional V segments, including TRBV6-2 and TRBV6-3, could not be distinguished by the 87-base-pair reads and were therefore excluded. An association between a missense DCLRE1C variant and V-gene and J-gene trimming of TCR beta chains was found in a later genetic analysis and replicated in an independent cohort. The study gave a list of under 200 TCR beta chains associated with cytomegalovirus. It was suggested by the authors that the approach could potentially be generalized to other disease states and immunological phenotypes. Some 15 rarely observed V segments, including chromosome 9 orphons, were excluded from the earlier analysis of several hundred of the donors because counts were too low. The only immune exposure information available for the cohort was CMV serostatus. In vitro tests confirmed that a few of the cytomegalovirus-associated TCR beta chains recognize cytomegalovirus antigens. A further reported finding was that TCR beta sequences accurately predicted the HLA-A and HLA-B alleles for most subjects in the first cohort. Across donors, most TCR sequences were observed very rarely, whereas some public TCRs were present in many individuals.

Library preparation was by the immunoSEQ multiplex PCR assay. For the multiplex PCR, a mixture combining 60 forward primers for TCR Vbeta segments and 13 reverse primers for TCR Jbeta segments was used. The CDR3 region of rearranged TCR beta genes was amplified from genomic DNA by a multiplex PCR assay. Amplified TCR beta libraries were sequenced as 87-base-pair reads on the Illumina HiSeq System. Regarding the original processing steps: Across the 500 to 750 repertoires, a later analysis counted 60 million to 90 million unique TCR beta chains, approximately 12 million of which were shared by at least two donors. To remove PCR and sequencing errors, raw reads were error-corrected and collapsed into unique sequences using a nearest-neighbor algorithm that merged closely related sequences. CDR3 sequences were aligned to IMGT reference sequences to assign V, D and J gene segments. For a sequence to be retained, at least a six-nucleotide match to both a V gene segment and a J gene segment was required. Rearrangements were classified as productive when the CDR3 lacked stop codons and remained in frame with V and J, and all other rearrangements were classified as non-productive. CDR3 was defined according to IMGT convention as the region running from the second conserved V-encoded cysteine to the conserved J-encoded phenylalanine. The earlier analysis of 587 of the donors excluded sequences that lacked an unambiguous match to a single V gene segment. An earlier analysis of about 590 of the donors classified V segments as functional when productive rearrangements were above 56.7% and as segregating when the standard deviation between donors was above 5%. To diagnose cytomegalovirus status from the catalog of TCR beta chain sequences, a statistical classification framework was built. A later analysis assigned V and J genes by comparing TCR nucleotide sequences with IMGT/GENE-DB human TR gene sequences. Using the TCRdist pipeline, a later analysis assigned CDR3 sequences along with most-parsimonious VDJ recombination scenarios. In a later analysis, each TCR beta chain was defined by its CDR3 amino acid sequence together with its V-gene family, and reads without a unique V-gene family were excluded. To address suspected cross-contamination and a sequencing artifact, a later analysis removed a few hundred highly shared, low-generation-probability nucleotide sequences. For each public chain, a later analysis derived a clonal expansion index from normalized ranks of inferred template counts within each repertoire. Generation probabilities in a later analysis came from a VDJ recombination model fitted to out-of-frame rearrangements, and those results were checked against IGoR. A later analysis scored TCR-TCR, TCR-HLA and TCR-CMV co-occurrence with hypergeometric tests, applying a repertoire-size bias correction to TCR pairs. False discovery rates were estimated in a later analysis by permuting HLA or CMV assignments 20 times. In a later analysis, co-occurring TCRs were grouped using DBSCAN, and TCRdist sequence similarity was added for clustering within HLA-allele-positive subsets. Repertoires with fewer than 30,000 or more than 120,000 public chains, plus five repertoires with anomalous nucleotide sharing, were excluded from co-occurrence clustering. TCRdb carries this immuneACCESS record with in-frame sequences only. Its versions omit some clonotypes, under half of them owing to an unresolved V gene in the studies checked, with the rest unexplained. The V and J calls and the clone size are those of that table, but D and trimming were determined from the DNA. Here the sample has roughly 100,000 clones; about 75% occur a single time. Approximately 6.4% of the sample belongs to the ten largest clones.

The sample was PBMCs. Recombination joined TRBV7-2 with TRBJ1-2; the D segment could be TRBD1, given 5 matching bases. This TCR was recovered from a man in his forties in good health and CMV-seropositive. The CDR3 region reads CASSFRDYGYTF. The DNA sequence is given as TGTGCCAGCAGCTTCAGGGACTATGGCTACACCTTC.